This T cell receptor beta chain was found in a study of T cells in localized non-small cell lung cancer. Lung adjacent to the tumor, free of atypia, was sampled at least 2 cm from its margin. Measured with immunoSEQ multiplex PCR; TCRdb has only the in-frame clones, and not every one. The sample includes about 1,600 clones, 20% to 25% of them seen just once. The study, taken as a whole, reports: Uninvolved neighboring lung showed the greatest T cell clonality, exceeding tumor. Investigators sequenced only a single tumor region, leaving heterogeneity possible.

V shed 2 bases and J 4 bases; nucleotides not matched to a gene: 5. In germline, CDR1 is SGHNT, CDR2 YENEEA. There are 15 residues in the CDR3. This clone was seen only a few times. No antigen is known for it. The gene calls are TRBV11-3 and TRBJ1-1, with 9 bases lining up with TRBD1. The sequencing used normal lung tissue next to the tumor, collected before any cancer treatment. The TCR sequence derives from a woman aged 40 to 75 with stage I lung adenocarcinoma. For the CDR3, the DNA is TGTGCCAGCAGCTTACGAGGGACAGGGAGCACTGAAGCTTTCTTT. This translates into CASSLRGTGSTEAFF.